One sample yielded the 22 T cell receptor beta chains listed below, sequenced in a study of CD8 T cells in ankylosing spondylitis. Study-wide findings and caveats: Seemingly distinctive of ankylosing spondylitis blood was a TCR beta motif formed by eight highly homologous variants.

MiXCR was run by TCRdb on the 5' RACE reads, yielding one entry per CDR3 protein. Here the sample spans tens of thousands of distinct CDR3 sequences, about 8.1% being singletons. No antigen has been identified for these receptors. The sequencing input was blood, either unsorted or a sorted T cell fraction (not recorded which). The receptors here all came from a male donor with ankylosing spondylitis.

This clonotype occurred a few times. This chain uses TRBV18 with TRBJ2-1; D gene uncertain. The V and J ends lost 2 bases and 5 bases respectively, with 16 bases between them. The CDR3 covers 16 residues. Germline CDR1 is KGHSH and CDR2 is LQKENI. In nucleotides, the CDR3 is TGTGCCAGCTCACCAAGACGCCCCCAACCGGACAATGAGCAGTTCTTC. It translates to CASSPRRPQPDNEQFF.

This clonotype was seen more than once but under ten times. This sequence joins TRBV20-1 and TRBJ2-1; no definite D call. CDR3 length: 14 residues. Germline V gives CDR1 DFQATT, CDR2 SNEGSKA (reference sequence). The ends were cut back, 0 bases at V and 8 bases at J, with 14 bases in the middle. The CDR3 DNA reads as TGCAGTGCTAGAGATGGGATTTTCAACGATGAGCAGTTCTTC. Its protein product is CSARDGIFNDEQFF.

Many counts were recorded for this clonotype. The genes are TRBV9 and TRBJ2-1; 13 positions agree with TRBD2. The germline V gene encodes CDR1 SGDLS and CDR2 YYNGEE. CDR3 size: 16 residues. V was pared by 4 bases and J by 9 bases, with 10 bases of the junction left unmatched. CDR3 residues: CASSLRTSGRDFEQFF. The CDR3 nucleotides read TGTGCCAGCAGCCTGAGGACTAGCGGGAGAGATTTTGAGCAGTTCTTC.

This clonotype occurred a few times. The gene calls are TRBV10-3 and TRBJ1-3; 8 bases align to TRBD1. V lost 5 bases, J lost 3 bases, and 21 bases stayed unmatched. The CDR3 spans 20 residues. The germline gives CDR1 ENHRY, CDR2 SYGVKD. CDR3 loop: CAISLQWAPTGTGRGNTIYF. DNA of the CDR3: TGTGCCATCAGTCTACAGTGGGCCCCAACCGGGACAGGTCGTGGAAACACCATATATTTT.

In its sample, this clonotype was seen many times. The gene calls are TRBV20-1 and TRBJ2-2; D is undetermined. The CDR3 has 15 residues. Germline values: CDR1 DFQATT, CDR2 SNEGSKA (reference sequence). V shed 3 bases and J shed 1 base, with 12 bases lying between them. CDR3 sequence reads: CSASPLFENTGELFF. The CDR3 nucleotides read TGCAGTGCTAGCCCGCTCTTTGAGAACACCGGGGAGCTGTTTTTT.

Concerning this clonotype: This clone may be a read error of a much larger clone one base away. V is TRBV12-3 or TRBV12-4 and J is TRBJ2-5, with a weak D call TRBD1 (5 bases). The CDR3 sequence is 14 residues long. Deletions cut 1 base from V and 5 bases from J, with 11 bases between. CDR3 sequence: CASSLEDWGETQYF. For the CDR3, the DNA is TGTGCCAGCAGTTTAGAAGACTGGGGCGAGACCCAGTACTTC.

At least ten counts were recorded for this clonotype. The chain recombines TRBV5-1 with TRBJ2-1; 11 bases line up with TRBD2. The CDR3 extends over 17 amino acids. Germline values: CDR1 SGHRS, CDR2 YFSETQ. J gave up 2 bases and V 5 bases, and 9 bases lay outside the gene matches. DNA for the CDR3: TGCGCCAGCAGGACTAGCGGGACCCCGGGGGCCTACAATGAGCAGTTCTTC. Translation gives CASRTSGTPGAYNEQFF.

On this clonotype: A much larger clone is a single base away; this may be a read error. The genes are TRBV7-9 and TRBJ2-1; TRBD2 is a possible D gene (5 bases). Germline assignment: CDR1 SEHNR and CDR2 FQNEAQ (reference sequence). The CDR3 is 16 amino acids. CDR3 nucleotides: TGTGCCAGCAGACCTACCGGGAATCCAGCCTTCAATGACCAGTTCTTC. It specifies CASRPTGNPAFNDQFF.

The J gene is TRBJ2-7, the V gene TRBV2, with 10 bases matching TRBD1. Germline V gives CDR1 SNHLY, CDR2 FYNNEI. J was trimmed by 4 bases and V by 8 bases; bases with no gene match: 5. The CDR3 is made up of 13 amino acids. CDR3 bases: TGTGCCAGCGCAGACAGGGGGCTTTACGAGCAGTACTTC. It translates to CASADRGLYEQYF. Full variable domain (outside the CDR3, taken from reference TRBV2 and TRBJ2-7): EPEVTQTPSHQVTQMGQEVILRCVPISNHLYFYWYRQILGQKVEFLVSFYNNEISEKSEIFDDQFSVERPDGSNFTLKIRSTKLEDSAMYFCASADRGLYEQYFGPGTRLTVT.

The chain has TRBV5-4 and TRBJ1-1; 9 bases fit TRBD1. V shed 0 bases, J shed 3 bases, and the junction held 0 bases outside the gene matches. Looked up from germline, CDR1 is SGHNT and CDR2 is YYREEE (reference sequence). The CDR3 sequence is 14 residues long. Written as DNA, the CDR3 is TGTGCCAGCAGCTTGGACAGGGGGCACACTGAAGCTTTCTTT. Translated, it gives CASSLDRGHTEAFF.

The J gene is TRBJ1-6, the V gene TRBV12-3 or TRBV12-4, with 8 positions matching TRBD1. Trimming took 10 bases from V and 9 from J; bases not matched to a gene: 8. The CDR3 consists of 13 residues. The CDR3 here is CATRQGARSPLHF. CDR3 DNA sequence: TGTGCCACCAGGCAGGGGGCCCGTTCACCCCTCCACTTT.

This clonotype has a count of ten or more. This chain joins TRBV11-3 and TRBJ2-2, with D unresolved. Looked up from germline, CDR1 is SGHNT and CDR2 is YENEEA. Trimming took off 4 bases at V and 6 bases at J, with 6 bases between the two ends. This CDR3 is 12 amino acids long. The CDR3 region has the DNA TGTGCCAGCAGCTCCCCTCCCGGGGAGCTGTTTTTT. Translating gives CASSSPPGELFF. The full variable domain, rest sourced from reference TRBV11-3 and TRBJ2-2, is EAGVVQSPRYKIIEKKQPVAFWCNPISGHNTLYWYLQNLGQGPELLIRYENEEAVDDSQLPKDRFSAERLKGVDSTLKIQPAELGDSAVYLCASSSPPGELFFGEGSRLTVL.

The V call is TRBV30, the J call TRBJ2-2; no clear D. Germline V gene lookup returns CDR1 GTSNPN and CDR2 SVGIG (reference sequence). Trimming took 1 base from V and 0 from J, leaving 6 bases between them. The length of the CDR3 is 14 residues. This chain's CDR3 is CAWSESPNTGELFF. The CDR3 DNA is TGTGCCTGGAGTGAGTCTCCGAACACCGGGGAGCTGTTTTTT.

The rearrangement joins TRBV4-2 to TRBJ2-3; 7 nucleotides line up with TRBD2. V was pared by 5 bases and J by 6 bases, with 14 bases of the junction left unmatched. Germline assignment: CDR1 LGHNA and CDR2 YNFKEQ. The length of the CDR3 is 16 residues. The CDR3 region has the DNA TGTGCCAGCAGCAGTCTAGCGGAGGCCATATTGGATACGCAGTATTTT. Translation gives CASSSLAEAILDTQYF.

The CDR3 DNA follows: TGTGCCAGCAGTTTAGGGGGAGCCGCCACCCAGCCCCAGCATTTT. It is translated as CASSLGGAATQPQHF. The chain uses TRBV27 and TRBJ1-5, with TRBD1 as a possible D gene (5 bases). With 2 bases removed from V and 7 bases from J, the gap between germline ends came to 15 bases. From germline, CDR1 is MNHEY and CDR2 SMNVEV (reference sequence). The CDR3 is 15 amino acids.

This clonotype was recorded a few times. This sequence joins TRBV15 and TRBJ2-1; possibly TRBD2 for D (6 bases). This CDR3 spans 14 amino acids. Germline V gene lookup returns CDR1 LNHNV and CDR2 YYDKDF (reference sequence). V lost 2 bases to trimming and J lost 9 bases, with 14 bases between them. CDR3 in DNA: TGTGCCACCAGCAGAATAGCGGAGCGAGGTGAGCAGTTCTTC. Its protein product is CATSRIAERGEQFF.

There are many counts of this clonotype. This chain joins TRBV13 and TRBJ1-2, with D hard to call. V gave up 5 bases and J gave up 5 bases, with 18 bases separating them. There are 15 residues in the CDR3. Germline V lookup: CDR1 PRHDT, CDR2 FYEKMQ (reference sequence). The chain's CDR3 is CASSPGRQIAYGYTF. The CDR3, as DNA: TGTGCCAGCAGCCCGGGGAGGCAGATCGCTTATGGCTACACCTTC.

V usage is TRBV7-9 and J usage is TRBJ2-1; 12 bases line up with TRBD2. The J segment lost 4 bases and the V segment lost 5 bases, leaving 27 bases of the junction unmatched. The CDR3 totals 23 residues. Germline CDR1 SEHNR, CDR2 FQNEAQ (reference sequence). The chain's CDR3 is CASSIGLAGRLKEVGWRYNEQFF. The CDR3 DNA follows: TGTGCCAGCAGCATTGGACTAGCGGGAAGGTTGAAGGAAGTTGGCTGGCGATACAATGAGCAGTTCTTC.

In its sample, this clonotype was seen a few times. The V and J genes are TRBV27 and TRBJ2-7; either TRBD1 or TRBD2 may supply D (5 bases each). V lost 8 bases and J lost 6, with 17 bases in between. Germline lookup yields CDR1 MNHEY and CDR2 SMNVEV (reference sequence). This CDR3 comprises 13 residues. The CDR3 bases are TGTGCCAGCTCTCCCGGGGCTTTAGGCGAGCAGTACGTC. Its protein product is CASSPGALGEQYV.

The J gene is TRBJ1-2, the V gene TRBV2; 7 nucleotides agree with TRBD1. CDR3 length equals 15 residues. Germline loops: CDR1 SNHLY, CDR2 FYNNEI. J was trimmed by 3 bases and V by 9 bases; bases with no gene match: 13. The CDR3 DNA reads as TGTGCCAGACGACTCGACAGGGAAGAGGACTATGGCTACACCTTC. Translating it yields CARRLDREEDYGYTF.

The chain has TRBV6-1 and TRBJ2-3; the match to TRBD1 covers 8 bases. V trimming: 6 bases; J trimming: 6 bases; junction bases outside the gene matches: 11. Germline loops: CDR1 MNHNS, CDR2 SASEGT. This CDR3 has 15 residues. CDR3 in DNA: TGTGCCAGCAGCGCCCGGGACAGGCCCTCGGATACGCAGTATTTT. Translation: CASSARDRPSDTQYF.

A few counts support this clonotype. This chain uses TRBV10-3 with TRBJ1-1; D is ambiguous. Germline CDR1 reads ENHRY; CDR2 reads SYGVKD. V gave up 3 bases and J gave up 1 base, with 6 bases separating them. This CDR3 is 13 amino acids long. CDR3: CAISDGPNTEAFF. The CDR3 bases are TGTGCCATCAGTGATGGGCCGAACACTGAAGCTTTCTTT.